This record covers a single TCR beta chain. The source of the sample is a study of shared clonotypes between healthy human individuals. CD45RO-negative, CCR7-positively selected cells formed the naive CD8 fraction, excluding terminally differentiated effector memory CD45RA+ cells. The protocol was immunoSEQ multiplex PCR, while the TCRdb copy is restricted to in-frame clones and leaves out a portion. Among about 2.1 million clones listed, about 94% were seen once. Sequencing input: naive CD8+ T cells from PBMCs. The sequence was obtained from a man between 18 and 35 years old in good health. Some clones in this sample may be carry-over from other donors' samples.

The CDR3 reads CASSKLPEETQYF. CDR3 nucleotide sequence: TGTGCCAGCAGCAAGCTCCCCGAGGAGACCCAGTACTTC. The V call is TRBV27, the J call TRBJ2-5; D not certain. This CDR3 comprises 13 residues. V shed 6 bases and J shed 5 bases, with 13 bases lying between them. The V gene's germline CDR1 is MNHEY and CDR2 SMNVEV (reference sequence).